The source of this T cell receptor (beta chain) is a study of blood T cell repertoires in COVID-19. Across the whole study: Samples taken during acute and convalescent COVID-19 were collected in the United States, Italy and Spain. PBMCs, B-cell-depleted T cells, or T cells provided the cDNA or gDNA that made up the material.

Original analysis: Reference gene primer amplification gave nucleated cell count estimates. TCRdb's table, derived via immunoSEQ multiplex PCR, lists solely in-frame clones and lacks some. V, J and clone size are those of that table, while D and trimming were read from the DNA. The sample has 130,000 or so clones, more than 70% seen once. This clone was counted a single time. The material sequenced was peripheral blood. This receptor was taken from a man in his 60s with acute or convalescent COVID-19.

The CDR3: CASSPGGALYGYTF. The CDR3 coding sequence is TGTGCCAGCAGCCCTGGTGGGGCCCTCTATGGCTACACCTTC. The chain couples TRBV11-1 to TRBJ1-2; D may be TRBD1 (5 bases). CDR3 length: 14 residues. Germline CDR1 is SGHAT and CDR2 is FQDESV (reference sequence). V dropped 5 bases and J dropped 4 bases, with 14 bases sitting between them.